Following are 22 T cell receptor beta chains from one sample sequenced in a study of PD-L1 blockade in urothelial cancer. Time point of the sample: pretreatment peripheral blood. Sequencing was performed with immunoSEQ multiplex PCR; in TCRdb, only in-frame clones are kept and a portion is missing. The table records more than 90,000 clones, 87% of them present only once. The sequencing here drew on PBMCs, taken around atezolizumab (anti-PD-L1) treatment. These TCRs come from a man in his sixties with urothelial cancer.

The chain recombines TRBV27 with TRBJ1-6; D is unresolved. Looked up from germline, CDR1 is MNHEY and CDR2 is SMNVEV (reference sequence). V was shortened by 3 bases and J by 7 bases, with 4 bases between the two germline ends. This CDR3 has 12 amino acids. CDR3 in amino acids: CASSFQNSPLHF. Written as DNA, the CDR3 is TGTGCCAGCAGTTTCCAGAATTCACCCCTCCACTTT.

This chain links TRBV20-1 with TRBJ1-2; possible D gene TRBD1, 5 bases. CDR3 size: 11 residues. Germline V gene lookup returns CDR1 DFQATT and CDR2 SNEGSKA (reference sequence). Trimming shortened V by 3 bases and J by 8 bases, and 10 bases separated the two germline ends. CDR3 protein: CSASGASGYTF. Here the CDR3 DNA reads TGCAGTGCTAGTGGGGCAAGCGGCTACACCTTC.

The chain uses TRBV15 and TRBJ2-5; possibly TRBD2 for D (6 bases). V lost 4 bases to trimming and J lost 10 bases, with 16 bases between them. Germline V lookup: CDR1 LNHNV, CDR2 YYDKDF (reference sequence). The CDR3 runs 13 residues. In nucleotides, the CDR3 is TGTGCCACCAGCAAGGGGAGGTTTGGGAGCCAGTACTTC. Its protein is CATSKGRFGSQYF.

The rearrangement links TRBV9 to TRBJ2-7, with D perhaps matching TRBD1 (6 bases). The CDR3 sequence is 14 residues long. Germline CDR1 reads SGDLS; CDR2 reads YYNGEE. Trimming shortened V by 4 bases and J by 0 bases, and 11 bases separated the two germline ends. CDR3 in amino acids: CASSRSDSSYEQYF. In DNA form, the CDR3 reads TGTGCCAGCAGCCGTTCGGACAGCTCCTACGAGCAGTACTTC.

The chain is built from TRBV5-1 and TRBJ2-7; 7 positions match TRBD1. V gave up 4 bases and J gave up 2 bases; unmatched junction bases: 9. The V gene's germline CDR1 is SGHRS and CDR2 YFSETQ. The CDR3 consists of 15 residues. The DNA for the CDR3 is TGCGCCAGCAGCCTAGGGACAGTTAGGACCTACGAGCAGTACTTC. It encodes CASSLGTVRTYEQYF.

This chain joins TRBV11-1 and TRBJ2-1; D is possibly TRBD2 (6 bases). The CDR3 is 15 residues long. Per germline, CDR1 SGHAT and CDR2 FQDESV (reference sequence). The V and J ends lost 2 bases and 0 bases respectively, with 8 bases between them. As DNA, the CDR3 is TGTGCCAGCAGCTTATACGGGAGCTCCTACAATGAGCAGTTCTTC. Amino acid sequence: CASSLYGSSYNEQFF.

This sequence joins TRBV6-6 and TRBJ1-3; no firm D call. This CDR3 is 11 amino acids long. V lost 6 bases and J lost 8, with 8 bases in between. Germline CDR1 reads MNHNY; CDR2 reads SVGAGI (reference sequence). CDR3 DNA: TGTGCCAGCAGCCCCCGGGACACCATATATTTT. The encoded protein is CASSPRDTIYF.

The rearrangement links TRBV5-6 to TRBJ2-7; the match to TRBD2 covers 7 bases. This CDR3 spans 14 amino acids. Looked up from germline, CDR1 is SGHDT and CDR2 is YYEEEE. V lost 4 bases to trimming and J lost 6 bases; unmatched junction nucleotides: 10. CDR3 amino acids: CASSRPGLTGEQYF. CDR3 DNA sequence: TGTGCCAGCAGCCGTCCGGGACTAACAGGCGAGCAGTACTTC.

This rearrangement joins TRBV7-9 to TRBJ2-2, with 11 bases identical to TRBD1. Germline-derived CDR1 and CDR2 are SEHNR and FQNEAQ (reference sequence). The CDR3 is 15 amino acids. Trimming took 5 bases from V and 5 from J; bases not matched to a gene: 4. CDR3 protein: CASSPGQGATGELFF. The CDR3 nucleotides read TGTGCCAGCAGCCCCGGACAGGGGGCGACCGGGGAGCTGTTTTTT.

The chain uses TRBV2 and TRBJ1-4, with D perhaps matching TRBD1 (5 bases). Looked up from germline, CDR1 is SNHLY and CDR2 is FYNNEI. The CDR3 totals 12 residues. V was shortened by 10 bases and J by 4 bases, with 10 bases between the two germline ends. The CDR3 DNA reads TGTGCCACCACAGGCCTTAATGAAAAACTGTTTTTT. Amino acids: CATTGLNEKLFF.

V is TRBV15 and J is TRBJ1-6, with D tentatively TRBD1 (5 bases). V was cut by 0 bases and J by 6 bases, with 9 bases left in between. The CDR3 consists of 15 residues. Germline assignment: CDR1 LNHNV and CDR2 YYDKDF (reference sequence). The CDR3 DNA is TGTGCCACCAGCAGAGATCCCGGGGGTAATTCACCCCTCCACTTT. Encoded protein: CATSRDPGGNSPLHF. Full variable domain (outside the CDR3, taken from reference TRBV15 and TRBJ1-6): DAMVIQNPRYQVTQFGKPVTLSCSQTLNHNVMYWYQQKSSQAPKLLFHYYDKDFNNEADTPDNFQSRRPNTSFCFLDIRSPGLGDTAMYLCATSRDPGGNSPLHFGNGTRLTVT.

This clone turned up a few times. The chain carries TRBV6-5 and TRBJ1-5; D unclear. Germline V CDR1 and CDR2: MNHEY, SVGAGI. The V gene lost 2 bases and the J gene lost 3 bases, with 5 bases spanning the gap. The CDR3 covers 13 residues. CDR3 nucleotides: TGTGCCAGCAGTTACACAGCCAATCAGCCCCAGCATTTT. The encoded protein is CASSYTANQPQHF.

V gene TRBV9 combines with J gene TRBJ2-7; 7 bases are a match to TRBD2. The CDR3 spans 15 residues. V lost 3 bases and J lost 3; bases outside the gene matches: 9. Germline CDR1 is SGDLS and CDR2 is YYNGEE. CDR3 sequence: CASSAGGGGGYEQYF. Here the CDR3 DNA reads TGTGCCAGCAGCGCGGGTGGCGGGGGAGGCTACGAGCAGTACTTC. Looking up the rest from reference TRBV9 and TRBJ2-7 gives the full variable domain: DSGVTQTPKHLITATGQRVTLRCSPRSGDLSVYWYQQSLDQGLQFLIQYYNGEERAKGNILERFSAQQFPDLHSELNLSSLELGDSALYFCASSAGGGGGYEQYFGPGTRLTVT.

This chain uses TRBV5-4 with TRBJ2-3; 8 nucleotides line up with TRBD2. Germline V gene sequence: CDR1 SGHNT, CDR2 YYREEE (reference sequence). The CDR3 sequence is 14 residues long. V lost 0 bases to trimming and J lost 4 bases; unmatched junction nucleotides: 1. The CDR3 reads CASSLGGRPDTQYF. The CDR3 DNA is TGTGCCAGCAGCTTGGGCGGGAGGCCAGATACGCAGTATTTT.

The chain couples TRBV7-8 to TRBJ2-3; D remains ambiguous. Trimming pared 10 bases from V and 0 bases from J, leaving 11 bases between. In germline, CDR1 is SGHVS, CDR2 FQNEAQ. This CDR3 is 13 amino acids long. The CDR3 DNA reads TGTGCCACCCGTGGAGCTAGCACAGATACGCAGTATTTT. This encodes CATRGASTDTQYF.

In nucleotides, the CDR3 is TGTGCCATCAGTGAGCAACAGGGCCCGTCCGAGCAGTACTTC. Its protein product is CAISEQQGPSEQYF. The V call is TRBV10-3, the J call TRBJ2-7, with D tentatively TRBD1 (6 bases). CDR1 ENHRY and CDR2 SYGVKD come from the germline V gene. V was cut by 2 bases and J by 6 bases, with 14 bases left in between. CDR3 length: 14 residues.

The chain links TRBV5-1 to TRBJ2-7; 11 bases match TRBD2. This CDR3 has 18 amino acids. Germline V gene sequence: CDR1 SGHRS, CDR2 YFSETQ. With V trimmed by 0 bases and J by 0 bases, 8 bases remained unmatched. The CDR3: CASSLGLAGLGSSYEQYF. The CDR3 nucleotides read TGCGCCAGCAGCTTGGGACTAGCGGGGTTGGGGAGCTCCTACGAGCAGTACTTC.

CDR3 sequence reads: CAISESGTGGTEAFF. As DNA, the CDR3 is TGTGCCATCAGTGAGTCGGGAACAGGGGGCACTGAAGCTTTCTTT. J is TRBJ1-1 and V is TRBV10-3; 8 nucleotides line up with TRBD1. Germline CDR1 is ENHRY and CDR2 is SYGVKD. This CDR3 region has 15 residues. V dropped 0 bases and J dropped 4; count of bases not matched to a gene: 4.

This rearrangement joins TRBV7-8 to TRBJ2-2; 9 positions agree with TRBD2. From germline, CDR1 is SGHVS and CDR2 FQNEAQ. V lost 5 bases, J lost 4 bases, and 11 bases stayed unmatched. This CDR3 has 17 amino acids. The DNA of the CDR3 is TGTGCCAGCAGCCCAGAGGGTAGCGGGAGTCGCACCGGGGAGCTGTTTTTT. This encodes CASSPEGSGSRTGELFF.

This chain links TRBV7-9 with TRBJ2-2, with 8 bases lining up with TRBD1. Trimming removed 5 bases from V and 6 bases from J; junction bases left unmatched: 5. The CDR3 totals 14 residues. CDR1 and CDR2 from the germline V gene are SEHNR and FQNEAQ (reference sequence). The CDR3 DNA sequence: TGTGCCAGCAGCCATGACAGGGGCGCCGGGGAGCTGTTTTTT. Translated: CASSHDRGAGELFF.

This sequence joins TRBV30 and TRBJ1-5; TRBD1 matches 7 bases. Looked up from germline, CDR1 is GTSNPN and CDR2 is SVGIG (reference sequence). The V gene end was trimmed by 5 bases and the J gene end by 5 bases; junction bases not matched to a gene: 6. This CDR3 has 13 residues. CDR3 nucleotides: TGTGCCTGGGCCGGGACAGACTATCAGCCCCAGCATTTT. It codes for CAWAGTDYQPQHF.

The CDR3 DNA is TGTGCCAGCAGCCGGGACAGGGGGTCGGATTCACCCCTCCACTTT. It specifies CASSRDRGSDSPLHF. The chain has TRBV2 and TRBJ1-6; TRBD1 matches at 11 bases. The CDR3 totals 15 residues. Losses at the gene ends were 6 bases for V and 8 bases for J; bases not matched to a gene: 6. Germline assignment: CDR1 SNHLY and CDR2 FYNNEI.